Given below is one TCR beta chain in context. What it binds is unknown. The CDR3 is made up of 15 amino acids. Trimming cost V 4 bases and J 0 bases, with 10 bases left between them. Germline loops: CDR1 ENHRY, CDR2 SYGVKD. Sequencing was performed with immunoSEQ multiplex PCR; in TCRdb, only in-frame clones are kept and a portion is missing. The profile shows fewer than 110,000 clones, around 93% of them singletons. This sample is part of a study of OX40 agonist ivuxolimab in advanced cancers. Across the whole study: Averaging roughly 60 years in age, with a range of roughly 23 to 80, the cohort was about 85% male.

Study-level points and caveats: Determination of antigen specificity was not performed for the expanded peripheral T cells.

The chain joins TRBV10-3 to TRBJ1-3; no clear D. This sequence originates from an adult with an advanced solid tumor such as melanoma, head and neck, liver or kidney cancer. The specimen was CD4+ or CD8+ T cells sorted from blood, collected in a trial of the OX40 agonist ivuxolimab. The CDR3 is CAISGASLSGNTIYF. DNA of the CDR3: TGTGCCATCAGTGGGGCCAGCCTCTCTGGAAACACCATATATTTT.